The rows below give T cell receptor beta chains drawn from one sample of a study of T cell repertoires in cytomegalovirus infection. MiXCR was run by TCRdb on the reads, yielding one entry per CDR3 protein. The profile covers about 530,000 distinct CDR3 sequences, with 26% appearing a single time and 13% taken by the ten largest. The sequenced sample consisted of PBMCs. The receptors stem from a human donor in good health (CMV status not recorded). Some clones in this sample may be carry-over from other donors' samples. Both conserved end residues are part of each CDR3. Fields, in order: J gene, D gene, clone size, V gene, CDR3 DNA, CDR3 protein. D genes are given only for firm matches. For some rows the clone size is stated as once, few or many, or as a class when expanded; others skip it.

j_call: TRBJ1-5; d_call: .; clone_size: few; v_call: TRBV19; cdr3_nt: TGTGCCAGTCCCGGACATTTGATTCAGCCCCAGCATTTT; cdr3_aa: CASPGHLIQPQHF
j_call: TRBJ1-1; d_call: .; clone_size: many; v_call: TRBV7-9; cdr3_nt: TGTGCCAGCAGCCCCGACAGCTTTACTGAAGCTTTCTTT; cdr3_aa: CASSPDSFTEAFF
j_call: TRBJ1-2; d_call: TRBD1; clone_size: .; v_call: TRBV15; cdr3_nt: TGTGCCACCAGCAGAGGGGACAGGGGAGGTGGCTACACCTTC; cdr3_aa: CATSRGDRGGGYTF
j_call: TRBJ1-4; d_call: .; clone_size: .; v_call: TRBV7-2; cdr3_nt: TGTGCCAGCAGCAGTCAGATTGGCGAAAAACTGTTTTTT; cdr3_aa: CASSSQIGEKLFF
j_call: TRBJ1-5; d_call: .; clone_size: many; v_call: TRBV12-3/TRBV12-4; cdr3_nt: TGTGCCAGCAGTTTCCGGGACCGGGATCAGCCCCAGCATTTT; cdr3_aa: CASSFRDRDQPQHF
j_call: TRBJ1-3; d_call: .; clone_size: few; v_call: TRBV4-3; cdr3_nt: TGCGCCAGCAGCCAAGACCACAGGGCCCTGGCTAACACCATATATTTT; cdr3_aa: CASSQDHRALANTIYF
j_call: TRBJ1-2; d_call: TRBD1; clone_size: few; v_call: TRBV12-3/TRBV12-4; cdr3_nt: TGTGCCAGCATAGGACAGGGCGGCTACACCTTC; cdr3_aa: CASIGQGGYTF
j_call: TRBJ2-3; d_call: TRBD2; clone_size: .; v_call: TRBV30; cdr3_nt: TGTGCCTGGAGTGTCGGGGGAGCGGGAGCGGGAGATACGCAGTATTTT; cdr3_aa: CAWSVGGAGAGDTQYF
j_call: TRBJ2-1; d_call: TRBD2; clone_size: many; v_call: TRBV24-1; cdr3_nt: TGTGCCACCAGTGGGACGACTAGCGGGAGGGGGGAGCAGTTCTTC; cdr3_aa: CATSGTTSGRGEQFF
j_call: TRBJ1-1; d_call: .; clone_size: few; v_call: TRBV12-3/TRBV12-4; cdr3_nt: TGTGCCAGCAGGGTGGGAGGGGGTGATGAAGCTTTCTTT; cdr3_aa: CASRVGGGDEAFF
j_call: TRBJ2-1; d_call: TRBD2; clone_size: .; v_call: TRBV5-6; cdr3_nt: TGTGCCAGCAGCTTGATAGCGGGAGCCCCCTACAATGAGCAGTTCTTC; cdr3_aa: CASSLIAGAPYNEQFF
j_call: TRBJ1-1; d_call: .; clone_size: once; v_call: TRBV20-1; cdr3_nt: TGCAGAACCGGAGGAAACACTGAAGCTTTCTTT; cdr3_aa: CRTGGNTEAFF
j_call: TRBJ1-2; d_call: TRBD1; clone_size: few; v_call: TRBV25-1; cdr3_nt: TGTGCCAGCAGTGAGCAGGGGGCAGTCTATGGCTACACCTTC; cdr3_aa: CASSEQGAVYGYTF
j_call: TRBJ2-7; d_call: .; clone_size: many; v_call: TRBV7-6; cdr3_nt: TGTGCCAGCAGTACCGGGGCGGGGACCTACGAGCAGTACTTC; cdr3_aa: CASSTGAGTYEQYF
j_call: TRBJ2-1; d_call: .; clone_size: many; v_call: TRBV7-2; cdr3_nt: TGTGCCAGCAGGCGGGGCGTTGAGCAGTTCTTC; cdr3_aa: CASRRGVEQFF
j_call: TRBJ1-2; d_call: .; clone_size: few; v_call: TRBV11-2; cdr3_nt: TGTGCCAGCAGCTTAAATCGGGGTAGTCACTATGGCTACACCTTC; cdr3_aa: CASSLNRGSHYGYTF
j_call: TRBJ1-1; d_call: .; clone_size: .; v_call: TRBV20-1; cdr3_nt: TGCAGTGCTGTGAGGGGTGGGAACACGGGGAACACTGAAGCTTTCTTT; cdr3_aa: CSAVRGGNTGNTEAFF
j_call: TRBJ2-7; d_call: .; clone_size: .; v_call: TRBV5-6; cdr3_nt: TGTGCCAGCAGCTCGGCGGGATTTCAGGACGAGCAGTACTTC; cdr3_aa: CASSSAGFQDEQYF
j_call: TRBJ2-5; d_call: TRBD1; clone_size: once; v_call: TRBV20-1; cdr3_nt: TGCAGTGCCGGTATAACAGGGGTTGATGTGACCCAGTACTTC; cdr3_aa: CSAGITGVDVTQYF
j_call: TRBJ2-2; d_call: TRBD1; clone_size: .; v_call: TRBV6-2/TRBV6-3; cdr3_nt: TGTGCCAGCAGTTACAACCTCCGGAGGACAGGGGAATACACCGGGGAGCTGTTTTTT; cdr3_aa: CASSYNLRRTGEYTGELFF
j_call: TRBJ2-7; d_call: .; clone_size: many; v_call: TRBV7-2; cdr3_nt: TGTGCCAGCAGCTTAGGGTCTAAGCAGTACTTC; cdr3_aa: CASSLGSKQYF
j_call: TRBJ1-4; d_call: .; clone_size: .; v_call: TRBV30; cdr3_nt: TGTGCCTGGAGTGTTAAGGGAAATGAAAAACTGTTTTTT; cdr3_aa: CAWSVKGNEKLFF
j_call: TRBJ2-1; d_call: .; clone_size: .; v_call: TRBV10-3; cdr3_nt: TGTGCCATCAGGACAGCGGGTCCGACCCCACATTCTACCTACAATGAGCAGTTCTTC; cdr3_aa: CAIRTAGPTPHSTYNEQFF
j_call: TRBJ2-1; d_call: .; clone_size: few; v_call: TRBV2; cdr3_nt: TGTGCCAGCGGCGCCCTTCTAGCGTTTGAGCAGTTCTTC; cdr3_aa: CASGALLAFEQFF
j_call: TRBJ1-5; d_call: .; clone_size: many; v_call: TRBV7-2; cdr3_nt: TGTGCCAGCAGCCCCGCGAGTGGGGGCGGGCAGCCCCAGCATTTT; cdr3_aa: CASSPASGGGQPQHF
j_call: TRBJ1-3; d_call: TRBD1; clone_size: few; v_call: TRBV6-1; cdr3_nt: TGTGCCAGCAGTGAAGGATCAGGGGGCTTAGTCGGAAACACCATATATTTT; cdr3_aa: CASSEGSGGLVGNTIYF
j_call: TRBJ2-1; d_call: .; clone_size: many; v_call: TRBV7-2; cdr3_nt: TGTGCCAGCAGCTCCGCGTGGAGAACTACTTACAATGAGCAGTTCTTC; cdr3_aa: CASSSAWRTTYNEQFF
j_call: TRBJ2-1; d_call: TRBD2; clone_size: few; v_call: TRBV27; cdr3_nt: TGTGCCAGCAGCCGACTAGCGGGAGGTCCCCAATATGAGCAGTTCTTC; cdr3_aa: CASSRLAGGPQYEQFF
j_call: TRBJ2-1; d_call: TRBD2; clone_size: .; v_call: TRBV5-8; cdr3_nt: TGTGCCAGCACCTTGGGTCGACTAGCGGGAAATGAGCAGTTCTTC; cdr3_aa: CASTLGRLAGNEQFF
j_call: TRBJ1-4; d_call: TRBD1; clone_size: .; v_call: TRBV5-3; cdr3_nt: TGTGCCAGAAGTTCCGGGACAGGGTCATCACCAGGGCAGGTTGAAAAACTGTTTTTT; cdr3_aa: CARSSGTGSSPGQVEKLFF
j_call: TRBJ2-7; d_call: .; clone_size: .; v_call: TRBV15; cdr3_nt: TGTGCCACCAGCAGGACAGCCTACGAGCAGTACTTC; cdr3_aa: CATSRTAYEQYF
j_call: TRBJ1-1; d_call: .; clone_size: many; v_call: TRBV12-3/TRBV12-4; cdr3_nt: TGTGCCAGCAGTTTAGGTGAAGCTTTCTTT; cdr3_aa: CASSLGEAFF
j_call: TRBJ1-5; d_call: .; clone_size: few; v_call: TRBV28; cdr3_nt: TGTGCCAGCAACACTTGGGGGGGAGGCAATCAGCCCCAGCATTTT; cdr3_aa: CASNTWGGGNQPQHF
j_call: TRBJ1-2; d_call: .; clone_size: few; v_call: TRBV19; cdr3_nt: TGTGCCAGTAGATTTAACTATGGCTACACCTTC; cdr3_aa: CASRFNYGYTF
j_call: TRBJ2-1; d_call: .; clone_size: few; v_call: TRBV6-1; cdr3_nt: TGTGCCAGCAGTGATAAGGGAGTATGGGGCTATAGACCCTACAATGAGCAGTTCTTC; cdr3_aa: CASSDKGVWGYRPYNEQFF
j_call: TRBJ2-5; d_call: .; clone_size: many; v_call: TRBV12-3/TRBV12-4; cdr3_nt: TGTGCCAGCAGTTCAAAGTCGCACCAAGAGACCCAGTACTTC; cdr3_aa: CASSSKSHQETQYF
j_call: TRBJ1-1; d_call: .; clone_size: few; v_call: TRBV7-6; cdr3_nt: TGTGCCAGCAGGGGGACTCAGGACGCTTTCTTT; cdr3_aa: CASRGTQDAFF
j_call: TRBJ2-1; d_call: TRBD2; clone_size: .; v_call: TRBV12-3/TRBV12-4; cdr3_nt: TGTGCCAGCAGTGCACTAGCGGGAGTAGGTAATGAGCAGTTCTTC; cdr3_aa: CASSALAGVGNEQFF
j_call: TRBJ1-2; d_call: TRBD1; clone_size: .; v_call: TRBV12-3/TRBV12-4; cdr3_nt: TGTGCCAGCAGTAGCCCCGGGACAGGGCGGCCCCGGGGCTACACCTTC; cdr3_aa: CASSSPGTGRPRGYTF
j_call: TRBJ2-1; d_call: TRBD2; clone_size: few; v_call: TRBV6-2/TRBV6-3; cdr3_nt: TGTGCCAGCAGTAGTCTCCGGGCGGGAGGCTACAATGAGCAGTTCTTC; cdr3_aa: CASSSLRAGGYNEQFF
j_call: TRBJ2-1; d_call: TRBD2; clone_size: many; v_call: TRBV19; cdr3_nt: TGTGCCAGTAGTGTTAGCGGGTACAATGAGCAGTTCTTC; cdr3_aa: CASSVSGYNEQFF
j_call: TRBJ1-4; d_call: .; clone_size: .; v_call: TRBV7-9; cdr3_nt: TGTGCCAGCAGCCGGACAGAGCCCGAGGAAAAACTGTTTTTT; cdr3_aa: CASSRTEPEEKLFF
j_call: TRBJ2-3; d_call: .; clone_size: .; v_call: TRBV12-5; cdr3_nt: TGTGCTAGTGGTTTGTGGGCTCAAAGCACAGATACGCAGTATTTT; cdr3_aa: CASGLWAQSTDTQYF
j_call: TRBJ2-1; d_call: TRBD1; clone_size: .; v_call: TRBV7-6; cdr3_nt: TGTGCCAGCAGCCTGTCGACAGGGCCAGTTGAGCAGTTCTTC; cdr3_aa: CASSLSTGPVEQFF